The source of this T cell receptor (beta chain) is a study of molecular identifiers for immune sequencing clone quantification. Study overall: Naive CD8 cell RNA, from 20,000 or 100,000 cells, was split five ways in replicates, with four sequenced. Study findings and constraints: Same-barcode identical TCR molecules could make highly expanded clones look smaller than they are.

The V and J ends lost 0 bases and 2 bases respectively, with 18 bases between them. The germline V gene has CDR1 SGHVS and CDR2 FNYEAQ. The CDR3 runs 18 residues. The authors sorted naive CD8 T cells as CD8+CD4-CCR7+CD45RA+. As to this clonotype: What it recognizes is unknown. Being one base from a much bigger clone, this may be a read error.

Listed TCR primers and previously described methods were used for bulk TCR libraries. TCRdb called the PCR reads again in MiXCR, with one record for every CDR3 protein. Among 100,000 or so distinct CDR3 sequences listed, 36% were seen once. The TCR was taken from a human donor in good health. Some libraries in this study had Jurkat cell RNA spiked in. This chain uses TRBV7-6 with TRBJ2-3; a possible D gene is TRBD1 (5 bases). Specimen: naive CD8+ T cells from blood, with Jurkat cell RNA spiked in. Subset given: FACS-sorted CD8+CD4-CCR7+CD45RA+ naive T cells. The CDR3 loop is CASSLASGGPGYTDTQYF. CDR3 sequence (DNA): TGTGCCAGCAGCTTAGCTTCCGGTGGGCCAGGGTACACAGATACGCAGTATTTT.